The 30 T cell receptor beta chains in this list originate from one sample, sequenced in a study of shared clonotypes between healthy human individuals. Measured with immunoSEQ multiplex PCR; TCRdb has only the in-frame clones, and not every one. The table has 2 million to 2.5 million clones, 90% to 95% seen once. Sample: naive CD4+ T cells from PBMCs. Subset indicated: CD45RA+ positively selected. Receptors were obtained from a man younger than 35 in good health. Some clones in this sample may be carry-over from other donors' samples.

The rearrangement uses TRBV5-4 and TRBJ2-3; 13 nucleotides agree with TRBD2. This CDR3 is 14 amino acids long. V shed 4 bases, J shed 5 bases, and the junction held 1 base outside the gene matches. CDR1 and CDR2 (germline): SGHNT, YYREEE (reference sequence). Here the CDR3 reads CASSGTSGKDTQYF. CDR3 nucleotides: TGTGCCAGCAGCGGGACTAGCGGGAAAGATACGCAGTATTTT.

This rearrangement joins TRBV2 to TRBJ2-5; TRBD1 matches 8 bases. The CDR3 totals 14 residues. J gave up 1 base and V 7 bases, and 5 bases lay outside the gene matches. CDR1 and CDR2 from the germline V gene are SNHLY and FYNNEI. The CDR3 protein is CASTTDRAQETQYF. The DNA for the CDR3 is TGTGCCAGCACCACGGACAGGGCCCAAGAGACCCAGTACTTC.

The chain couples TRBV28 to TRBJ2-7; 11 bases map to TRBD2. The CDR3 totals 15 residues. V shed 6 bases, J shed 3 bases, and the junction held 7 bases outside the gene matches. CDR1 and CDR2 from the germline V gene are MDHEN and SYDVKM. CDR3 region: CASRGGTSGDYEQYF. The CDR3 DNA reads TGTGCCAGCAGGGGGGGGACTAGCGGAGACTACGAGCAGTACTTC.

The CDR3: CASSTGGGETQYF. CDR3 sequence (DNA): TGTGCCAGCAGTACAGGGGGTGGGGAGACCCAGTACTTC. This chain links TRBV2 with TRBJ2-5; 8 bases line up with TRBD1. The length of the CDR3 is 13 residues. Germline V gives CDR1 SNHLY, CDR2 FYNNEI. J was trimmed by 5 bases and V by 5 bases; bases with no gene match: 4.

The J gene is TRBJ2-5, the V gene TRBV5-6, with D perhaps given as TRBD1 or TRBD2 (5 bases each). This CDR3 is 14 amino acids long. CDR1 and CDR2 from the germline V gene are SGHDT and YYEEEE. Trimming removed 3 bases at V and 5 bases at J, with 14 bases between. Here the CDR3 DNA reads TGTGCCAGCAGCTCCTCCGGGGCGTCGGAGACCCAGTACTTC. This codes for CASSSSGASETQYF.

This clone was seen a single time. V and J are TRBV7-8 and TRBJ2-2, with no clear D. V lost 1 base and J lost 5, with 14 bases in between. This CDR3 comprises 16 residues. Germline V gene data show CDR1 as SGHVS and CDR2 as FQNEAQ. The CDR3 loop is CASSLVSGAGTGELFF. The DNA for the CDR3 is TGTGCCAGCAGCTTAGTTTCCGGTGCCGGGACCGGGGAGCTGTTTTTT.

This clone was counted once. The rearrangement uses TRBV19 and TRBJ1-5, with D maybe TRBD1 (6 bases). CDR1 LNHDA and CDR2 SQIVND come from the germline V gene (reference sequence). Trimming cost V 7 bases and J 4 bases, with 17 bases left between them. The CDR3 runs to 15 residues. This CDR3 is CASTRDGGGNQPQHF. The CDR3 DNA sequence: TGTGCCAGTACACGGGATGGAGGGGGAAATCAGCCCCAGCATTTT.

This clone was seen just once. CDR3 sequence reads: CASSLALAGGYNEQFF. The CDR3 nucleotides are TGTGCCAGCAGCTTAGCCCTAGCGGGAGGATACAATGAGCAGTTCTTC. This rearrangement joins TRBV11-2 to TRBJ2-1, with 11 positions matching TRBD2. After removal of 1 base from V and 4 bases from J, the junction contained 3 bases not matched to a gene. CDR3 length equals 16 residues. From germline, CDR1 is SGHAT and CDR2 FQNNGV. The full variable domain, in which reference TRBV11-2 and TRBJ2-1 provide the parts outside the CDR3, is EAGVAQSPRYKIIEKRQSVAFWCNPISGHATLYWYQQILGQGPKLLIQFQNNGVVDDSQLPKDRFSAERLKGVDSTLKIQPAKLEDSAVYLCASSLALAGGYNEQFFGPGTRLTVL.

The V and J genes are TRBV4-1 and TRBJ2-2, with no clear D. Germline V lookup: CDR1 MGHRA, CDR2 YSYEKL. This CDR3 comprises 16 residues. Trimming removed 2 bases from V and 3 bases from J, with 13 bases in between. This CDR3 is CASSQLLKEHTGELFF. In DNA form, the CDR3 reads TGCGCCAGCAGCCAACTCTTAAAAGAGCACACCGGGGAGCTGTTTTTT.

About this clone: Other DNA sequences from this sample encode an identical CDR3 as well. This chain uses TRBV29-1 with TRBJ2-2; D possibly corresponds to TRBD1 (6 bases). The CDR3 loop spans 15 amino acids. Deletions cut 5 bases from V and 1 base from J, with 14 bases between. Germline loops: CDR1 SQVTM, CDR2 ANQGSEA. CDR3 loop: CSVTNREKNTGELFF. Written as DNA, the CDR3 is TGCAGCGTTACTAACAGGGAAAAGAACACCGGGGAGCTGTTTTTT.

This clone was recorded only once. The CDR3 here is CARSSGTGVSYEQYF. DNA for the CDR3: TGTGCCAGAAGCTCGGGGACAGGTGTCTCCTACGAGCAGTACTTC. The V call is TRBV5-3, the J call TRBJ2-7, with 8 bases fitting TRBD1. TRBV5-3 is noted as an ORF with a role that remains uncertain. This CDR3 is built from 15 residues. Trimming cost V 3 bases and J 0 bases; bases outside gene matches: 5.

As concerns this clone: This may be a read error: a much more frequent sequence differs by one nucleotide. Different DNA sequences within this sample yield the same CDR3. This chain connects TRBV5-1 to TRBJ2-5; D not certain. CDR3 length equals 11 residues. The ends were cut back, 4 bases at V and 1 base at J, with 2 bases in the middle. Germline V gene data show CDR1 as SGHRS and CDR2 as YFSETQ. The CDR3 spells CASSLQETQYF. CDR3 DNA: TGCGCCAGCAGCCTCCAAGAGACCCAGTACTTC.

J is TRBJ1-4 and V is TRBV2, with D unclear. This CDR3 is 14 amino acids long. Germline values: CDR1 SNHLY, CDR2 FYNNEI. V lost 3 bases and J 6 bases, leaving 11 bases between the germline ends. The CDR3 DNA reads as TGTGCCAGCAGTGAGTACAGAGCTTATGAAAAACTGTTTTTT. Translating it yields CASSEYRAYEKLFF.

The CDR3 DNA is TGTGCCAGCAGCGTAGAGTCTTACCCCTACGAGCAGTACTTC. Translating it yields CASSVESYPYEQYF. The rearrangement links TRBV9 to TRBJ2-7; D call uncertain. V was pared by 0 bases and J by 2 bases, with 9 bases between. The CDR3 is 14 amino acids. CDR1 and CDR2 (germline): SGDLS, YYNGEE.

V is TRBV2 and J is TRBJ1-4, with 9 nucleotides matching TRBD1. V was clipped by 6 bases and J by 2 bases; unmatched bases: 7. The CDR3 has 16 amino acids. The germline CDR1 and CDR2 sequences are SNHLY and FYNNEI. The CDR3 loop is CASRTQGARTNEKLFF. The CDR3, as DNA: TGTGCCAGCAGAACACAGGGGGCGCGCACTAATGAAAAACTGTTTTTT.

Concerning this clone itself: The sample holds other DNA sequences that translate to the same CDR3. This chain connects TRBV28 to TRBJ2-5; maybe TRBD2 (5 bases). Germline assignment: CDR1 MDHEN and CDR2 SYDVKM. The CDR3 is 14 amino acids. V was trimmed by 2 bases and J by 1 base, leaving 8 bases between them. The chain's CDR3 is CASSLGGPQETQYF. In DNA form, the CDR3 reads TGTGCCAGCAGTTTAGGAGGTCCCCAAGAGACCCAGTACTTC. Full variable domain (remainder filled in from reference TRBV28 and TRBJ2-5): DVKVTQSSRYLVKRTGEKVFLECVQDMDHENMFWYRQDPGLGLRLIYFSYDVKMKEKGDIPEGYSVSREKKERFSLILESASTNQTSMYLCASSLGGPQETQYFGPGTRLLVL.

The chain recombines TRBV5-1 with TRBJ1-1; possibly TRBD1 for D (6 bases). Trimming shortened V by 4 bases and J by 0 bases, and 13 bases separated the two germline ends. This CDR3 is built from 15 residues. Germline V CDR1 and CDR2: SGHRS, YFSETQ. In DNA, the CDR3 is TGCGCCAGCAGCGGATCCGGGACACTGAACACTGAAGCTTTCTTT. Translation gives CASSGSGTLNTEAFF.

This chain uses TRBV15 with TRBJ2-7; D perhaps matches TRBD2 (7 bases). The CDR3 runs to 13 residues. The V gene's germline CDR1 is LNHNV and CDR2 YYDKDF (reference sequence). Trimming removed 5 bases at V and 2 bases at J, with 10 bases between. The DNA of the CDR3 is TGTGCCACCAGCTTCGGGGGGCCCTACGAGCAGTACTTC. It codes for CATSFGGPYEQYF.

This chain uses TRBV2 with TRBJ2-7; D may match TRBD1 or TRBD2 (6 bases each). Germline CDR1 reads SNHLY; CDR2 reads FYNNEI. The V end lost 6 bases, the J end lost 0 bases, and 12 bases lay between the germline ends. The CDR3 runs to 14 residues. The CDR3 DNA follows: TGTGCCAGCAGAAAGGGGGGTAGCTCCTACGAGCAGTACTTC. As protein: CASRKGGSSYEQYF.

The chain couples TRBV7-2 to TRBJ2-7; TRBD2 matches 7 bases. J was trimmed by 10 bases and V by 6 bases; bases with no gene match: 9. In germline, CDR1 is SGHTA, CDR2 FQGNSA. This CDR3 comprises 12 residues. CDR3 in DNA: TGTGCCAGCAGTGTGGGTAGCGGGCTACAGTACTTC. As protein: CASSVGSGLQYF.

J is TRBJ1-2 and V is TRBV18; 10 bases align to TRBD1. Looked up from germline, CDR1 is KGHSH and CDR2 is LQKENI. V lost 0 bases, J lost 10 bases, and 5 bases stayed unmatched. The CDR3 extends over 14 amino acids. The CDR3 sequence is CASSPPGTGELYTF. The CDR3 DNA sequence: TGTGCCAGCTCACCACCCGGGACAGGGGAGCTCTACACCTTC.

V is TRBV6-4 and J is TRBJ2-1, with TRBD2 as a possible D gene (5 bases). The CDR3 sequence is 15 residues long. The germline V gene encodes CDR1 MRHNA and CDR2 SNTAGT. The V gene lost 0 bases and the J gene lost 4 bases, with 10 bases spanning the gap. The CDR3 loop reads CASSDSTSGYNEQFF. The CDR3 DNA is TGTGCCAGCAGTGACTCGACCAGCGGATACAATGAGCAGTTCTTC.

The V gene is TRBV11-2, the J gene TRBJ2-7; possible D gene TRBD1, 6 bases. Germline lookup yields CDR1 SGHAT and CDR2 FQNNGV. V gave up 1 base and J gave up 4 bases, with 20 bases separating them. The CDR3 extends over 17 amino acids. CDR3 sequence: CASSLVLAGAQPYEQYF. The CDR3 region has the DNA TGTGCCAGCAGCTTAGTGTTGGCAGGGGCGCAACCTTACGAGCAGTACTTC.

This CDR3 reads CASSFTGVGTGELFF. Here the CDR3 DNA reads TGTGCCAGCAGCTTTACAGGGGTGGGCACCGGGGAGCTGTTTTTT. V is TRBV5-5 and J is TRBJ2-2, with 7 bases matching TRBD1. The CDR3 is 15 residues long. CDR1 and CDR2 (germline): SGHKS, YYEKEE (reference sequence). V lost 2 bases, J lost 4 bases, and 5 bases stayed unmatched.

V gene TRBV19 combines with J gene TRBJ1-1; 7 bases align to TRBD1. The CDR3 has 13 residues. V lost 4 bases, J lost 8 bases, and 7 bases stayed unmatched. Germline CDR1 and CDR2: LNHDA and SQIVND (reference sequence). The CDR3 region is CASSNYRGSEAFF. CDR3 nucleotides: TGTGCCAGTAGTAACTACAGGGGTTCCGAAGCTTTCTTT.

V is TRBV29-1 and J is TRBJ1-4; D call uncertain. CDR1 and CDR2 from the germline V gene are SQVTM and ANQGSEA. This CDR3 contains 17 residues. V shed 3 bases and J shed 0 bases, with 17 bases lying between them. The CDR3: CSVDTWGAHATNEKLFF. CDR3 sequence (DNA): TGCAGCGTTGACACATGGGGAGCGCACGCAACTAATGAAAAACTGTTTTTT.

This clone was observed a single time. V usage is TRBV5-1 and J usage is TRBJ2-3; TRBD1 agrees at 7 bases. CDR1 SGHRS and CDR2 YFSETQ come from the germline V gene. The V segment lost 1 base and the J segment 2 bases; nucleotides outside the gene matches: 7. CDR3 length: 16 amino acids. The CDR3 DNA follows: TGCGCCAGCAGCTTGACTCAGACAGGGAACACAGATACGCAGTATTTT. It yields the protein CASSLTQTGNTDTQYF.

The V gene is TRBV2, the J gene TRBJ2-5, with 15 bases matching TRBD2. Judging by the DNA end, TRBJ2-7 fits better; the J call may be wrong. CDR1 SNHLY and CDR2 FYNNEI come from the germline V gene. This CDR3 contains 13 residues. CDR3 residues: CASGTSGRYEQYF. DNA of the CDR3: TGTGCCAGCGGGACTAGCGGGAGGTACGAGCAGTACTTC.

This rearrangement joins TRBV20-1 to TRBJ2-1; D remains unclear. V was cut by 4 bases and J by 7 bases, with 8 bases left in between. The CDR3 has 11 amino acids. Germline assignment: CDR1 DFQATT and CDR2 SNEGSKA (reference sequence). CDR3 bases: TGCAGTGCTAATCTGGGAAATGAGCAGTTCTTC. Encoded protein: CSANLGNEQFF.

This rearrangement joins TRBV7-2 to TRBJ2-4; D unresolved. Germline-derived CDR1 and CDR2 are SGHTA and FQGNSA. CDR3 length: 17 amino acids. V was clipped by 2 bases and J by 0 bases, with 14 bases between them. The CDR3 loop is CASSLYGPFLAKNIQYF. CDR3 bases: TGTGCCAGCAGCTTATACGGGCCCTTCTTAGCCAAAAACATTCAGTACTTC.